Below, 3 T cell receptor beta chains from the same sample are listed, as sequenced in a study of T cell responses to AZD1222 COVID-19 vaccine. The data were produced by immunoSEQ multiplex PCR, yet TCRdb's version contains in-frame clones alone and is incomplete. The sample consists of roughly 150,000 clones, 94% of them appearing once. This sample comprised peripheral blood, obtained 28 days after the second AZD1222 dose. Every receptor here comes from an adult who received the AZD1222 COVID-19 vaccine.

V gene TRBV19 combines with J gene TRBJ1-5; D is unresolved. Trimming took 6 bases from V and 4 from J, leaving 19 bases between them. This CDR3 region has 16 residues. Germline values: CDR1 LNHDA, CDR2 SQIVND (reference sequence). CDR3 nucleotide sequence: TGTGCCAGTAGACCTTTGAGGGTCGATAATAATCAGCCCCAGCATTTT. It specifies CASRPLRVDNNQPQHF.

The rearrangement uses TRBV18 and TRBJ2-7, with D perhaps TRBD1 (6 bases). The CDR3 has 16 residues. Germline CDR1 is KGHSH and CDR2 is LQKENI. Between the trimmed V and J ends, which lost 2 bases and 0 bases, there was a span of 14 bases. This CDR3 is CASSPFRDTISYEQYF. The CDR3 DNA follows: TGTGCCAGCTCACCATTCCGGGACACCATCTCCTACGAGCAGTACTTC.

CDR3 nucleotides: TGTGCCAGCAGCTTGGGAAGGAGCGGGAGTCCGTTCTACGAGCAGTACTTC. Its protein is CASSLGRSGSPFYEQYF. The chain carries TRBV5-4 and TRBJ2-7; 8 bases are a match to TRBD2. CDR1 and CDR2 from the germline V gene are SGHNT and YYREEE (reference sequence). The CDR3 is 17 residues long. With 0 bases clipped from V and 3 bases from J, the junction kept 11 bases outside the gene matches.